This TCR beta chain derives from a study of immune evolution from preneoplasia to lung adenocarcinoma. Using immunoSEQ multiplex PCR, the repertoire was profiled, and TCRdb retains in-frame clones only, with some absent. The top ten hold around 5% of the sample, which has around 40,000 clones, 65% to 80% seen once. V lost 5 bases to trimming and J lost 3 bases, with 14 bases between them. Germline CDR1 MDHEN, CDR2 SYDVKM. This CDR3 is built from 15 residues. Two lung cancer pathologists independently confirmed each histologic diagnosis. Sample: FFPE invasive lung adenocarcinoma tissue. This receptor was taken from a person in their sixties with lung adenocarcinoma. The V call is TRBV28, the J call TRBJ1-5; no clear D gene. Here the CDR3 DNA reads TGTGCCAGCAGTCCCTTTCAACGCAACAATCAGCCCCAGCATTTT. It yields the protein CASSPFQRNNQPQHF.